This T cell receptor beta chain was identified in a study of shared clonotypes between healthy human individuals. Study outcomes and limitations: As a rule, naive subsets had a larger estimated richness than memory subsets. Generation of non-shared clonotypes was less probable than generation of clonotypes shared by all four donors. It was observed that 4% to 6% of naive CD4 clonotypes were shared across several donors.

Points on this clone: Its antigen is still unknown.

In the original processing: ImmunoSEQ sequences covered only the junction and lacked quality scores; filtering therefore differed. Sequencing was performed with immunoSEQ multiplex PCR; in TCRdb, only in-frame clones are kept and a portion is missing. V, J and clone size reflect that table, while D and trimming were determined from the DNA. The table includes around 550,000 clones, about 95% detected once. V lost 1 base, J lost 1 base, and 13 bases lay in between. The germline V gene has CDR1 SGHTA and CDR2 FQGNSA. The CDR3 sequence is 16 residues long. The sequenced sample consisted of naive CD4+ T cells sorted from blood. The sample's subset: CD45RA+ positively selected. The sequence came from a woman aged 25 to 45 in good health. The genes are TRBV7-2 and TRBJ1-2; the D is unclear. This CDR3 is CASSLESATVNYGYTF. For the CDR3, the DNA is TGTGCCAGCAGCTTAGAAAGTGCGACGGTTAACTATGGCTACACCTTC.